This TCR beta chain was profiled in a study of identical twins. Each CDR3 protein is one row after TCRdb ran MiXCR on the 5' RACE reads. The sample contains roughly 720,000 distinct CDR3 sequences, roughly 20% of which appear only once. Trimming at V came to 4 bases and at J to 1 base, leaving 4 bases not matched to a gene. The CDR3 runs 14 residues. Findings and limits, study-wide: For out-of-frame alpha sequences shared by twins, low generation probability was in excess. Models underpredicted monozygotic twin sharing of out-of-frame TCR alpha.

The table lists this clonotype with many counts. Antigen specificity is unknown. The same sample was also used in a study of T cells expressing NK-cell markers. That source notes: Cells sorted as CD3+CD56+NKG2C+, CD3+CD56+NKG2C- and CD3+CD56-NKG2C+ T cells supplied the TCR beta repertoires. HCMV specificity was not established for the expanded NKG2C+ T cell clones.

Sequenced: PBMCs. This chain uses TRBV12-3 or TRBV12-4 with TRBJ2-7; 7 bases line up with TRBD2. This clonotype was sampled from a woman aged 18-29 years in good health. The CDR3 spells CASSSSGISYEQYF. In nucleotides, the CDR3 is TGTGCCAGCAGTTCGAGCGGGATTTCCTACGAGCAGTACTTC.